This record looks at one T cell receptor (beta chain) sequence and its context. Antigen specificity is unknown. Other DNA sequences in the same sample also yield this CDR3. This sample is drawn from a study of shared clonotypes between healthy human individuals. Study-wide points: Sampling covered nothing but blood. Tissue TCR repertoires likely differ from those found in blood. Non-shared clonotypes were found to have lower generation probabilities than the clonotypes that were shared by all four of the sorted-subset donors.

CD45RO-negative, CCR7-positively selected cells formed the naive CD8 fraction, excluding terminally differentiated effector memory CD45RA+ cells. In the original workflow: From ImmunoSEQ came sequences covering only the junction and carrying no quality scores, so filtering differed. TCRdb's copy holds only in-frame clones and misses some; the assay was immunoSEQ multiplex PCR. For V, J and clone size, that table is used; D and trimming come from the DNA. The data contain about 2,100,000 clones, about 93% of them seen just once; the ten biggest clones take up 1.7%. The CDR3 spans 17 residues. The germline CDR1 and CDR2 sequences are MGHRA and YSYEKL. Trimming at V came to 3 bases and at J to 0 bases, leaving 8 bases not matched to a gene.

The sequencing input was naive CD8+ T cells from PBMCs. The receptor comes from a man aged 18 to 29 in good health. Some clones in this sample may be carry-over from other donors' samples. The chain links TRBV4-1 to TRBJ2-3, with TRBD1 identical over 8 bases. The CDR3 here is CASSHGGQGFSTDTQYF. The CDR3 nucleotides read TGCGCCAGCAGCCACGGAGGACAGGGTTTTAGCACAGATACGCAGTATTTT.